Shown below are 20 T cell receptor beta chains from a single sample sequenced in a study of Graves' ophthalmopathy and Graves' hyperthyroidism. The authors amplified TCR beta CDR3 regions, and they did so from RNA transcripts for repertoire sequencing. An opening RT-PCR round employed HTBI primers and preceded a second-round multiplex PCR. TCRdb reprocessed the multiplex PCR reads via MiXCR and lists one record per CDR3 protein. The sample contains hundreds of thousands of distinct CDR3 sequences, about 41% of which appear only once. Sequencing was done on a sample of peripheral blood. All receptors derive from an adult man with Graves' ophthalmopathy.

This rearrangement joins TRBV12-5 to TRBJ2-3; D is uncertain. The CDR3 has 14 amino acids. Germline assignment: CDR1 LGHNT and CDR2 FRNRAP. Trimming pared 6 bases from V and 4 bases from J, leaving 14 bases between. The CDR3: CASGPPTGADTQYF. Here the CDR3 DNA reads TGTGCTAGTGGCCCTCCCACTGGAGCAGATACGCAGTATTTT.

This clonotype turned up a few times. The chain recombines TRBV6-5 with TRBJ2-7, with D possibly TRBD1 on 6 matching bases. V was shortened by 4 bases and J by 4 bases, with 14 bases between the two germline ends. The germline V gene encodes CDR1 MNHEY and CDR2 SVGAGI. The CDR3 consists of 14 residues. In DNA form, the CDR3 reads TGTGCCAGCAGTTCCAGGACAGTCGGTTACGAGCAGTACTTC. It codes for CASSSRTVGYEQYF.

V and J are TRBV11-2 and TRBJ2-7; a possible D gene is TRBD1 (6 bases). Trimming cost V 1 base and J 3 bases, with 16 bases left between them. In germline, CDR1 is SGHAT, CDR2 FQNNGV. The CDR3 length is 16 residues. This chain's CDR3 is CASSLGGLVLLYEQYF. The CDR3 DNA follows: TGTGCCAGCAGCTTAGGGGGGCTAGTGTTACTCTACGAGCAGTACTTC.

The chain carries TRBV2 and TRBJ1-5; D is unresolved. V lost 3 bases, J lost 9 bases, and 15 bases lay in between. Germline CDR1 and CDR2: SNHLY and FYNNEI. The CDR3 covers 14 residues. Written as DNA, the CDR3 is TGTGCCAGCAGTGAGTCGGGAGGTACGCGGCCCCAGCATTTT. It translates to CASSESGGTRPQHF.

The table lists this clonotype with many counts. The rearrangement joins TRBV2 to TRBJ2-5; tentatively, D is TRBD2 (5 bases). Trimming stripped 0 bases from V and 3 bases from J, with 8 bases between. The CDR3 is made up of 14 amino acids. CDR1 and CDR2 from the germline V gene are SNHLY and FYNNEI. The chain's CDR3 is CASSEAVGEETQYF. In DNA form, the CDR3 reads TGTGCCAGCAGTGAAGCGGTCGGGGAAGAGACCCAGTACTTC.

The chain combines TRBV10-3 with TRBJ1-2; D remains unclear. The CDR3 sequence is 11 residues long. The germline V gene has CDR1 ENHRY and CDR2 SYGVKD. Trimming cost V 6 bases and J 7 bases, with 9 bases left between them. The CDR3 loop reads CAISDEAGYTF. DNA for the CDR3: TGTGCCATCAGCGACGAGGCTGGCTACACCTTC.

V usage is TRBV7-3 and J usage is TRBJ2-7; no clear D. V lost 6 bases and J 9 bases, leaving 21 bases between the germline ends. The CDR3 covers 14 residues. Per the germline V gene, CDR1 is SGHTA and CDR2 is FQGTGA. The DNA of the CDR3 is TGTGCCAGCAGGACTTCTGGACCGGCAGAATTGCAGTACTTC. Its translation: CASRTSGPAELQYF.

This clonotype occurred many times. The chain employs TRBV10-3 and TRBJ1-1; a weak D match, TRBD1 (6 bases). V was cut by 3 bases and J by 4 bases, with 18 bases left in between. The CDR3 has 16 residues. Germline values: CDR1 ENHRY, CDR2 SYGVKD. The CDR3 DNA reads as TGTGCCATCAGTGAAGTGAATAGGGGGTGGGTCACTGAAGCTTTCTTT. Its translation is CAISEVNRGWVTEAFF.

This clonotype came up once. The genes are TRBV5-4 and TRBJ2-3, with 10 bases that match TRBD2. This CDR3 comprises 16 residues. Germline V lookup: CDR1 SGHNT, CDR2 YYREEE (reference sequence). Trimming took 0 bases from V and 5 from J; bases not matched to a gene: 6. This chain's CDR3 is CASSLGLAGERDTQYF. The CDR3 bases are TGTGCCAGCAGCTTGGGGCTAGCGGGAGAACGAGATACGCAGTATTTT.

This clonotype was picked up a small number of times. The chain links TRBV5-1 to TRBJ2-7, with D perhaps TRBD1 or TRBD2 (5 bases each). The CDR3 spans 14 residues. The V end was cut by 0 bases, the J end by 6 bases, with 13 bases between. From germline, CDR1 is SGHRS and CDR2 YFSETQ. The CDR3 is CASSLAGTLIEQYF. The CDR3 region has the DNA TGCGCCAGCAGCTTGGCTGGGACGTTGATCGAGCAGTACTTC.

This clonotype showed up many times. The J gene is TRBJ2-6, the V gene TRBV7-9; D is undetermined. Trimming stripped 0 bases from V and 6 bases from J, with 9 bases between. The CDR3 totals 15 residues. The germline V gene encodes CDR1 SEHNR and CDR2 FQNEAQ (reference sequence). This CDR3 reads CASSLANWKANVLTF. The CDR3 DNA reads as TGTGCCAGCAGCTTAGCGAACTGGAAGGCCAACGTCCTGACTTTC. Filled out from reference TRBV7-9 and TRBJ2-6, the complete variable domain reads DTGVSQNPRHKITKRGQNVTFRCDPISEHNRLYWYRQTLGQGPEFLTYFQNEAQLEKSRLLSDRFSAERPKGSFSTLEIQRTEQGDSAMYLCASSLANWKANVLTFGAGSRLTVL.

This chain joins TRBV10-2 and TRBJ2-1; unclear D gene. The CDR3 has 14 amino acids. Germline V lookup: CDR1 WSHSY, CDR2 SAAADI. V lost 4 bases to trimming and J lost 6 bases, with 13 bases between them. This chain's CDR3 is CASSAARAVNEQFF. CDR3 in DNA: TGCGCCAGCAGTGCCGCTAGAGCTGTCAATGAGCAGTTCTTC.

The chain joins TRBV27 to TRBJ1-2; D not certain. CDR3 size: 15 residues. V lost 5 bases, J lost 2 bases, and 15 bases lay in between. The V gene's germline CDR1 is MNHEY and CDR2 SMNVEV (reference sequence). CDR3 DNA: TGTGCCAGCAGTCTCTATGGGAGTCAGAACTATGGCTACACCTTC. It encodes CASSLYGSQNYGYTF.

This clonotype was counted a few times. This chain connects TRBV7-9 to TRBJ1-5; no clear D. This CDR3 region has 11 residues. Trimming pared 5 bases from V and 8 bases from J, leaving 7 bases between. Looked up from germline, CDR1 is SEHNR and CDR2 is FQNEAQ (reference sequence). Here the CDR3 DNA reads TGTGCCAGCAGCCCCCCGGAGCCCCAGCATTTT. Encoded protein: CASSPPEPQHF.

For this clonotype: A much larger clone differs from this one at a single base, so this may be a read error. The V call is TRBV7-2, the J call TRBJ1-2; the D gene is possibly TRBD1 (5 bases). This CDR3 is 17 amino acids long. Trimming shortened V by 1 base and J by 10 bases, and 25 bases separated the two germline ends. CDR1 SGHTA and CDR2 FQGNSA come from the germline V gene. The DNA of the CDR3 is TGTGCCAGCAGCTTAGGGCTAGGAGGCCTTGGGGGAGGCGACTACACCTTC. It translates to CASSLGLGGLGGGDYTF.

The sample holds many counts of this clonotype. The CDR3 coding sequence is TGTGCCAGCAGCTCCGGACTAGCTCGAGAGACCCAGTACTTC. Its translation: CASSSGLARETQYF. V usage is TRBV9 and J usage is TRBJ2-5, with 8 bases aligning to TRBD2. CDR3 size: 14 residues. The V gene's germline CDR1 is SGDLS and CDR2 YYNGEE. The V gene end was trimmed by 4 bases and the J gene end by 4 bases; junction bases not matched to a gene: 6.

Comment on this clonotype: One end of the junction fails to match germline, which may point to a read error. The J gene is TRBJ1-4, the V gene TRBV7-2, with D perhaps TRBD1 (6 bases). Germline CDR1 SGHTA, CDR2 FQGNSA. The CDR3 is 17 amino acids. In nucleotides, the CDR3 is TGCGCCAGCAGGCCCCGACAGGACGAGACCCTTGGTGAAAAACTGTTTTTT. Protein: CASRPRQDETLGEKLFF.

This clonotype has at least ten counts. Relative to the germline gene, one junction end is altered; a read error may explain this. The genes are TRBV10-3 and TRBJ1-6, with TRBD1 as a possible D gene (5 bases). CDR1 ENHRY and CDR2 SYGVKD come from the germline V gene. The CDR3 runs 14 residues. The CDR3 DNA reads as TGTGCCAGCAGTTACGACAGAAGGAATTCACCCCTCCACTTT. Translated: CASSYDRRNSPLHF.

On this clonotype itself: A much more abundant neighbour one base away suggests this may be a read error. This CDR3 is CASGKGATYEQCF. The CDR3 DNA is TGCGCCAGCGGGAAGGGGGCTACCTACGAGCAGTGCTTC. The chain joins TRBV5-1 to TRBJ2-1; 7 nucleotides agree with TRBD1. The germline gives CDR1 SGHRS, CDR2 YFSETQ. The CDR3 runs 13 residues. Filled out from reference TRBV5-1 and TRBJ2-1, the complete variable domain reads KAGVTQTPRYLIKTRGQQVTLSCSPISGHRSVSWYQQTPGQGLQFLFEYFSETQRNKGNFPGRFSGRQFSNSRSEMNVSTLELGDSALYLCASGKGATYEQCFGPGTRLTVL.

The genes are TRBV15 and TRBJ2-1, with D tentatively TRBD1 (7 bases). The CDR3 has 15 residues. Deletions cut 3 bases from V and 3 bases from J, with 12 bases between. Germline assignment: CDR1 LNHNV and CDR2 YYDKDF (reference sequence). For the CDR3, the DNA is TGTGCCACCAGCAGCCAGGGGGGCGGCTACAATGAGCAGTTCTTC. Translated: CATSSQGGGYNEQFF.